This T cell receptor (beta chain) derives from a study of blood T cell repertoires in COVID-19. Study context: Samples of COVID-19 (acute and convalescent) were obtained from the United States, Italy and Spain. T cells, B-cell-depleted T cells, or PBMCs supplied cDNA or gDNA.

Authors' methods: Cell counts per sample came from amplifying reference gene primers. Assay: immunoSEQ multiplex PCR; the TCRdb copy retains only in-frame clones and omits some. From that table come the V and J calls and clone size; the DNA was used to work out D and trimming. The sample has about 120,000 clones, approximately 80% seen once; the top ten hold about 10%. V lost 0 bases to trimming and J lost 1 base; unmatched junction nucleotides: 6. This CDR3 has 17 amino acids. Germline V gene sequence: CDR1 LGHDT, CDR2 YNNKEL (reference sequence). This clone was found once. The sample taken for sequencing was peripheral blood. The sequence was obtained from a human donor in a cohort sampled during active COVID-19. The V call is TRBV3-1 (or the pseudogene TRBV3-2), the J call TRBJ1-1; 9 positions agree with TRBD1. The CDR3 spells CASSQDPSTGGNTEAFF. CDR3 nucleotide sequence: TGTGCCAGCAGCCAAGACCCCTCGACAGGGGGGAACACTGAAGCTTTCTTT.